This T cell receptor (beta chain) was sequenced during a study of blood T cell repertoires in COVID-19. Study-wide context: Researchers got acute and convalescent COVID-19 samples from the United States, Italy and Spain.

The study drew participants aged about 18 to 89 years from approximately 23 US areas. Participant reports of clinical history set cohort assignment. V shed 2 bases and J shed 2 bases, with 12 bases lying between them. This CDR3 region has 15 residues. The V gene's germline CDR1 is MNHEY and CDR2 SVGAGI. As handled by the study authors: Amplification of reference gene primers was used by the study to estimate nucleated cell counts. The table came from immunoSEQ multiplex PCR; TCRdb's copy has only in-frame clones and leaves some out. The DNA was the basis for D and trimming; V, J and clone size are from that table. Of 230,000 or so clones in the sample, more than 70% were seen once.

Sequencing input: PBMCs or T cells enriched from blood (not recorded which). The chain uses TRBV6-5 and TRBJ1-2; D perhaps matches TRBD1 (5 bases). This sequence originates from a woman aged 40 to 50 with acute COVID-19. The CDR3 DNA is TGTGCCAGCAGTTACAGCAGGGAGGTGAACTATGGCTACACCTTC. This codes for CASSYSREVNYGYTF.